These 11 T cell receptor beta chains were sequenced from one sample in a study of blood T cell repertoires in COVID-19. Repertoires were generated with immunoSEQ multiplex PCR, while TCRdb's copy carries only in-frame clones and drops some. The sample holds about 250,000 clones, 88% seen once. Sequencing used PBMCs or T cells enriched from blood (not recorded which). These receptor sequences come from a woman aged 40 to 55 who had been exposed to COVID-19.

About this clone itself: At one boundary the junction diverges from the germline segment, which might be a read error. This CDR3 is CASSRGQGGETQYF. The DNA of the CDR3 is TGTGCCAGCAGCCGGGGACAGGGAGGAGAGACCCAGTACTTC. The chain couples TRBV5-1 to TRBJ2-5, with 9 bases aligning to TRBD1. This CDR3 has 14 amino acids. CDR1 is SGHRS, CDR2 YFSETQ, per germline.

This clone was detected once. The rearrangement uses TRBV10-3 and TRBJ1-1; D call uncertain. This CDR3 is built from 14 residues. Germline loops: CDR1 ENHRY, CDR2 SYGVKD. Trimming pared 0 bases from V and 8 bases from J, leaving 13 bases between. As DNA, the CDR3 is TGTGCCATCAGTGAGTCGACCCGGGGAGTCGAAGCTTTCTTT. Its protein is CAISESTRGVEAFF.

The chain combines TRBV6-2 or TRBV6-3 with TRBJ2-1; D perhaps matches TRBD1 (6 bases). V gave up 6 bases and J gave up 9 bases, with 18 bases separating them. Germline V gives CDR1 MNHEY, CDR2 SVGEGT. The CDR3 runs 14 residues. The CDR3 region has the DNA TGTGCCAGCAGCTTTACTACAGGGTTGGCTGAGCAGTTCTTC. As protein: CASSFTTGLAEQFF.

The count of this clone is one. J is TRBJ1-1 and V is TRBV7-8; no clear D gene. With 1 base removed from V and 7 bases from J, the gap between germline ends came to 10 bases. CDR1 SGHVS and CDR2 FQNEAQ come from the germline V gene. The CDR3 length is 13 residues. The DNA of the CDR3 is TGTGCCAGCAGCTTAGGGTGGGGAGGTGAAGCTTTCTTT. Amino acids: CASSLGWGGEAFF.

This chain joins TRBV9 and TRBJ1-4; D is unresolved. V dropped 0 bases and J dropped 0 bases, with 3 bases sitting between them. There are 14 residues in the CDR3. Germline CDR1 SGDLS, CDR2 YYNGEE. CDR3 loop: CASSVASTNEKLFF. The CDR3, as DNA: TGTGCCAGCAGCGTAGCCTCAACTAATGAAAAACTGTTTTTT.

The chain combines TRBV9 with TRBJ2-2; 9 nucleotides agree with TRBD1. After removal of 4 bases from V and 4 bases from J, the junction contained 5 bases not matched to a gene. Germline V gene data show CDR1 as SGDLS and CDR2 as YYNGEE. This CDR3 is built from 15 residues. CDR3 in amino acids: CASSYGTGSTGELFF. CDR3 sequence (DNA): TGTGCCAGCAGCTACGGGACAGGGAGCACCGGGGAGCTGTTTTTT.

The rearrangement uses TRBV19 and TRBJ1-6; D gene uncertain. Germline lookup yields CDR1 LNHDA and CDR2 SQIVND (reference sequence). This CDR3 comprises 11 residues. V lost 5 bases and J lost 8, with 4 bases in between. In DNA form, the CDR3 reads TGTGCCAGTAGTTCGGATTCACCCCTCCACTTT. This gives the protein CASSSDSPLHF.

The V gene is TRBV6-5, the J gene TRBJ1-1; D is undetermined. Between the trimmed V and J ends, which lost 0 bases and 0 bases, there was a span of 8 bases. CDR1 and CDR2 from the germline V gene are MNHEY and SVGAGI. The CDR3 has 15 residues. CDR3 nucleotide sequence: TGTGCCAGCAGTTACTCGGGCAGGATGAACACTGAAGCTTTCTTT. Its translation is CASSYSGRMNTEAFF.

The genes are TRBV9 and TRBJ1-1, with 10 bases lining up with TRBD1. Trimming took 5 bases from V and 3 from J; bases not matched to a gene: 7. Germline V gives CDR1 SGDLS, CDR2 YYNGEE. The CDR3 loop spans 15 amino acids. Here the CDR3 DNA reads TGTGCCAGCAGTCCCCCCGGGACAGGGGACACTGAAGCTTTCTTT. Amino acid sequence: CASSPPGTGDTEAFF.

The V gene is TRBV12-5, the J gene TRBJ2-7, with D tentatively TRBD2 (6 bases). The CDR3 sequence is 12 residues long. V was trimmed by 4 bases and J by 3 bases, leaving 7 bases between them. Germline V gene lookup returns CDR1 LGHNT and CDR2 FRNRAP. Written as DNA, the CDR3 is TGTGCTAGTGGTTGGGGGGTCTACGAGCAGTACGTC. Amino acid sequence: CASGWGVYEQYV.

The table lists this clone with many counts. The chain recombines TRBV27 with TRBJ2-7; TRBD1 agrees at 8 bases. The CDR3 contains 14 residues. V shed 5 bases and J 7 bases; nucleotides not matched to a gene: 10. Germline lookup yields CDR1 MNHEY and CDR2 SMNVEV (reference sequence). CDR3 amino acids: CASSQDRGDGEQYF. The CDR3 region has the DNA TGTGCCAGCAGTCAAGACAGGGGAGACGGGGAGCAGTACTTC.